Included here is one T cell receptor (beta chain) sequence, with context. The antigen remains unidentified. These data originate in a study of cytomegalovirus exposure and HLA in healthy donors. Study-wide results and limits: Productive rates of about 90% or about 30% were seen for most TCR beta V segments in an earlier analysis. A later analysis linked a missense DCLRE1C variant to TCR beta V- and J-gene trimming. The authors excluded some V segments, including TRBV6-2 and TRBV6-3, as indistinguishable.

V was pared by 2 bases and J by 2 bases, with 4 bases between. This CDR3 contains 13 residues. Germline V lookup: CDR1 LGHNA, CDR2 YNFKEQ. Vbeta (60) and Jbeta (13) primers were used in the PCR. Authors' methods: Some 9.9 million of tens of millions of unique TCR beta chains were shared, per a later count. Using immunoSEQ multiplex PCR, the repertoire was profiled, and TCRdb retains in-frame clones only, with some absent. For V, J and clone size, that table is used; D and trimming come from the DNA. The data show 200,000 to 250,000 clones, 82% seen once. Sequenced material: PBMCs. J is TRBJ1-5 and V is TRBV4-2; D is ambiguous. The sequence came from a woman aged 40 to 49 in good health and CMV-seronegative. The CDR3 loop is CASSQYGNQPQHF. As DNA, the CDR3 is TGTGCCAGCAGCCAATATGGCAATCAGCCCCAGCATTTT.